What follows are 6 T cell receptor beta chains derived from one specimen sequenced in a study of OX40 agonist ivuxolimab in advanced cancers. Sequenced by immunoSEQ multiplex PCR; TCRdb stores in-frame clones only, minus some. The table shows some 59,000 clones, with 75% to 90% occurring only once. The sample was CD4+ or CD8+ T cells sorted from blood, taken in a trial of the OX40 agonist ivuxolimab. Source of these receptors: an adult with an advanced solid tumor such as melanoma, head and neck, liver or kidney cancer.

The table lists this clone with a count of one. The CDR3 protein is CASSFYTGRDGYTF. CDR3 coding DNA: TGTGCCAGCAGCTTCTATACAGGAAGAGATGGCTACACCTTC. J is TRBJ1-2 and V is TRBV11-2; perhaps TRBD1 as D (5 bases). The germline V gene has CDR1 SGHAT and CDR2 FQNNGV. The V and J ends lost 3 bases and 6 bases respectively, with 14 bases between them. The CDR3 is 14 residues long.

For the CDR3, the DNA is TGCGCCAGCAGCTTGGGCCAGGTTTCGTACGAGCAGTACTTC. Translation: CASSLGQVSYEQYF. The rearrangement joins TRBV5-1 to TRBJ2-7; D is uncertain. Germline loops: CDR1 SGHRS, CDR2 YFSETQ. V gave up 0 bases and J gave up 4 bases, with 11 bases separating them. The CDR3 consists of 14 residues.

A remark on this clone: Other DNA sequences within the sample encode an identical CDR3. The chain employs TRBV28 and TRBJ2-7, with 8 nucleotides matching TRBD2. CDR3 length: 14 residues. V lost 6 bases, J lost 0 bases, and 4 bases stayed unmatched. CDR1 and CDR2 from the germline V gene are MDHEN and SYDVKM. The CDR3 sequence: CASRTSGSSYEQYF. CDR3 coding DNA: TGTGCCAGCAGAACTAGCGGCAGCTCCTACGAGCAGTACTTC.

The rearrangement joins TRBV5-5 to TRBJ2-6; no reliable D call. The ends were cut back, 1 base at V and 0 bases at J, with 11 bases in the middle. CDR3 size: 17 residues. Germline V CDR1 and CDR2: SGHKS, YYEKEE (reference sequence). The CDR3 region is CASSLTTALSGANVLTF. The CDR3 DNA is TGTGCCAGCAGCTTGACCACAGCGCTCTCTGGGGCCAACGTCCTGACTTTC.

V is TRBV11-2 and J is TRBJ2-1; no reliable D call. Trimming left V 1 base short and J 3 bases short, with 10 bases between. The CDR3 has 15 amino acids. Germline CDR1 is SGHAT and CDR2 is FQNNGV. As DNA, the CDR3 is TGTGCCAGCAGCTTAGTCAGACCCGGCTACAATGAGCAGTTCTTC. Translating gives CASSLVRPGYNEQFF.

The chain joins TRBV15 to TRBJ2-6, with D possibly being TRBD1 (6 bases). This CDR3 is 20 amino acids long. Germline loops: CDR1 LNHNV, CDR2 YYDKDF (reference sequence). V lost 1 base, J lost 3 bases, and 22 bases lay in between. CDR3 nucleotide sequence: TGTGCCACCAGCAGAGCCACAGGGTTTTATACCCTCTATGGGGCCAACGTCCTGACTTTC. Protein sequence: CATSRATGFYTLYGANVLTF.